The 31 T cell receptor beta chains below were found in one sample sequenced in a study of shared clonotypes between healthy human individuals. Terminally differentiated effector memory CD45RA+ cells were excluded from the naive CD8 cells, which were CD45RO-negative and positively selected for CCR7. Using immunoSEQ multiplex PCR, the repertoire was profiled, and TCRdb retains in-frame clones only, with some absent. In the table there are some 1,900,000 clones, approximately 94% of which are singletons. The source material was naive CD8+ T cells sorted from blood. Receptors were obtained from a man aged 18-30 years in good health.

V is TRBV7-9 and J is TRBJ1-1, with D possibly TRBD1 on 6 matching bases. Looked up from germline, CDR1 is SEHNR and CDR2 is FQNEAQ (reference sequence). Between the trimmed V and J ends, which lost 1 base and 11 bases, there was a span of 11 bases. The CDR3 has 12 amino acids. The chain's CDR3 is CASSLGDTGAFF. The CDR3 region has the DNA TGTGCCAGCAGCTTAGGGGACACGGGGGCTTTCTTT.

This chain links TRBV27 with TRBJ2-1; 12 bases line up with TRBD2. The CDR3 has 16 amino acids. The trim removed 5 bases at V and 4 bases at J, leaving 6 bases unmatched. CDR1 and CDR2 from the germline V gene are MNHEY and SMNVEV (reference sequence). The CDR3: CASSLLAGGVYNEQFF. CDR3 bases: TGTGCCAGCAGTCTGCTAGCGGGAGGGGTTTACAATGAGCAGTTCTTC.

The chain links TRBV6-5 to TRBJ1-1; D gene unclear. Trimming took off 7 bases at V and 4 bases at J, with 13 bases between the two ends. CDR1 MNHEY and CDR2 SVGAGI come from the germline V gene. This CDR3 spans 13 amino acids. DNA for the CDR3: TGTGCCAGCAACGGACCCGGAGGCACTGAAGCTTTCTTT. Encoded protein: CASNGPGGTEAFF.

The chain has TRBV4-1 and TRBJ2-3, with D possibly called TRBD1 or TRBD2 (5 bases each). Germline V gene lookup returns CDR1 MGHRA and CDR2 YSYEKL. The CDR3 totals 16 residues. V lost 0 bases and J lost 6, with 16 bases in between. CDR3 in DNA: TGCGCCAGCAGCCAAGATCCAGGATGGGGCGGGGATACGCAGTATTTT. It specifies CASSQDPGWGGDTQYF.

This clone has only a few counts. The chain combines TRBV19 with TRBJ1-5, with 9 positions matching TRBD1. The CDR3 runs 15 residues. V was clipped by 6 bases and J by 7 bases; unmatched bases: 10. Germline CDR1 is LNHDA and CDR2 is SQIVND (reference sequence). In DNA, the CDR3 is TGTGCCAGTAGCTTAGGGACAGGGACGTTGCAGCCCCAGCATTTT. Its protein product is CASSLGTGTLQPQHF.

The chain combines TRBV9 with TRBJ1-6, with 8 bases identical to TRBD1. This CDR3 comprises 18 residues. Trimming at V came to 4 bases and at J to 0 bases, leaving 9 bases not matched to a gene. Germline values: CDR1 SGDLS, CDR2 YYNGEE. The CDR3 is CASSLGTGLSSYNSPLHF. The CDR3 DNA is TGTGCCAGCAGCTTGGGGACAGGCCTTAGCTCCTATAATTCACCCCTCCACTTT. The full variable domain, rest sourced from reference TRBV9 and TRBJ1-6, is DSGVTQTPKHLITATGQRVTLRCSPRSGDLSVYWYQQSLDQGLQFLIQYYNGEERAKGNILERFSAQQFPDLHSELNLSSLELGDSALYFCASSLGTGLSSYNSPLHFGNGTRLTVT.

V and J are TRBV6-6 and TRBJ2-3; D is tentatively TRBD1 or TRBD2 (5 bases each). Trimming took 8 bases from V and 6 from J, leaving 15 bases between them. The CDR3 runs to 13 residues. Germline V gives CDR1 MNHNY, CDR2 SVGAGI (reference sequence). The CDR3 nucleotides read TGTGCCAGCGGGACGGCCTTTCGGGATACGCAGTATTTT. Residues: CASGTAFRDTQYF.

This clone was counted a single time. V is TRBV15 and J is TRBJ2-4; tentative D call: TRBD1 (5 bases). The CDR3 is made up of 15 amino acids. With 0 bases removed from V and 5 bases from J, the gap between germline ends came to 11 bases. Germline lookup yields CDR1 LNHNV and CDR2 YYDKDF (reference sequence). The CDR3 loop reads CATSRDWGSENIQYF. CDR3 DNA sequence: TGTGCCACCAGCAGAGATTGGGGCAGTGAAAACATTCAGTACTTC.

This chain links TRBV9 with TRBJ2-2; tentative D call: TRBD1 (6 bases). This CDR3 is 16 amino acids long. CDR1 is SGDLS, CDR2 YYNGEE, per germline. V was pared by 3 bases and J by 0 bases, with 12 bases between. This chain's CDR3 is CASSGHEGANTGELFF. CDR3 in DNA: TGTGCCAGCAGCGGGCATGAGGGGGCGAACACCGGGGAGCTGTTTTTT.

J is TRBJ2-3 and V is TRBV30; 7 positions match TRBD1. In germline, CDR1 is GTSNPN, CDR2 SVGIG (reference sequence). V lost 3 bases to trimming and J lost 2 bases; unmatched junction nucleotides: 8. This CDR3 is 15 amino acids long. This CDR3 reads CAWSDRVDLTDTQYF. DNA for the CDR3: TGTGCCTGGAGCGACAGGGTGGATCTCACAGATACGCAGTATTTT.

The V call is TRBV5-1, the J call TRBJ1-4; the match to TRBD1 covers 9 bases. V shed 7 bases, J shed 8 bases, and the junction held 6 bases outside the gene matches. Germline assignment: CDR1 SGHRS and CDR2 YFSETQ. The CDR3 runs 13 residues. The CDR3 DNA follows: TGCGCCAGCTCGGGACAGGGAGACGAAAAACTGTTTTTT. Protein: CASSGQGDEKLFF.

This clone was found a few times. The chain recombines TRBV7-9 with TRBJ1-1; D remains unclear. V was shortened by 5 bases and J by 5 bases, with 18 bases between the two germline ends. Germline V CDR1 and CDR2: SEHNR, FQNEAQ (reference sequence). The CDR3 is 15 amino acids. Here the CDR3 reads CASSLLDEGMTEAFF. CDR3 bases: TGTGCCAGCAGCCTCCTTGATGAGGGCATGACTGAAGCTTTCTTT.

V gene TRBV27 combines with J gene TRBJ2-5, with D perhaps TRBD2 (6 bases). Trimming shortened V by 2 bases and J by 2 bases, and 15 bases separated the two germline ends. CDR1 and CDR2 from the germline V gene are MNHEY and SMNVEV (reference sequence). CDR3 length equals 16 residues. Written as DNA, the CDR3 is TGTGCCAGCAGTTTAGGCCCGGGAGAGGGACAAGAGACCCAGTACTTC. It yields the protein CASSLGPGEGQETQYF.

The rearrangement links TRBV4-3 to TRBJ1-2; 8 positions match TRBD1. With V trimmed by 4 bases and J by 5 bases, 6 bases remained unmatched. In germline, CDR1 is LGHNA, CDR2 YSLEER. This CDR3 is 14 amino acids long. The CDR3 region has the DNA TGCGCCAGCAGCCCCGGGACAGGAGAGTATGGCTACACCTTC. This translates into CASSPGTGEYGYTF.

J is TRBJ2-2 and V is TRBV2; 8 bases match TRBD2. Germline V lookup: CDR1 SNHLY, CDR2 FYNNEI. The CDR3 is 15 amino acids. V gave up 6 bases and J gave up 6 bases; unmatched junction bases: 9. In DNA, the CDR3 is TGTGCCAGCAGCCCGGGATTAGCGGGACCCGGGGAGCTGTTTTTT. Amino acids: CASSPGLAGPGELFF.

This rearrangement joins TRBV6-5 to TRBJ2-1; D is tentatively TRBD1 or TRBD2 (5 bases each). From germline, CDR1 is MNHEY and CDR2 SVGAGI. The CDR3 length is 16 residues. V was shortened by 0 bases and J by 5 bases, with 14 bases between the two germline ends. The CDR3 is CASSYSVGPIHNEQFF. The CDR3 DNA reads as TGTGCCAGCAGTTACTCGGTGGGACCGATACACAATGAGCAGTTCTTC.

The chain is built from TRBV13 and TRBJ2-1, with TRBD2 as a possible D gene (7 bases). Trimming removed 5 bases at V and 6 bases at J, with 11 bases between. Germline values: CDR1 PRHDT, CDR2 FYEKMQ (reference sequence). The CDR3 contains 13 residues. The CDR3 nucleotides are TGTGCCAGCAGCCTGGGAGGGGGCAATGAGCAGTTCTTC. The encoded protein is CASSLGGGNEQFF.

The chain recombines TRBV7-9 with TRBJ2-3, with 10 bases matching TRBD1. The CDR3 contains 17 residues. The junction had 8 bases not matched to a gene; V was cut back by 5 bases and J by 0 bases. CDR1 SEHNR and CDR2 FQNEAQ come from the germline V gene (reference sequence). The CDR3 loop reads CASSVTPGQGSTDTQYF. The CDR3 nucleotides read TGTGCCAGCAGCGTGACTCCGGGACAGGGGAGCACAGATACGCAGTATTTT.

Remarks on this clone: Additional DNA sequences in this sample encode the identical CDR3. The chain joins TRBV7-9 to TRBJ2-5; no clear D gene. Germline V gene data show CDR1 as SEHNR and CDR2 as FQNEAQ (reference sequence). The CDR3 runs 12 residues. Between the trimmed V and J ends, which lost 1 base and 5 bases, there was a span of 5 bases. The CDR3 sequence is CASSLGSETQYF. Written as DNA, the CDR3 is TGTGCCAGCAGCTTAGGGTCGGAGACCCAGTACTTC.

The chain joins TRBV6-1 to TRBJ1-1; D is unresolved. This CDR3 comprises 15 residues. The germline CDR1 and CDR2 sequences are MNHNS and SASEGT. V lost 4 bases, J lost 4 bases, and 16 bases lay in between. Here the CDR3 DNA reads TGTGCCAGCAGTGTGGGTTGGGTATCTTCCACTGAAGCTTTCTTT. Translated, it gives CASSVGWVSSTEAFF.

This clone was seen just once. An end of the junction does not agree with germline; a read error may underlie this. The chain has TRBV5-8 and TRBJ2-4; 10 bases line up with TRBD1. This CDR3 region has 15 residues. Germline-derived CDR1 and CDR2 are SGHTS and YDEGEE. This chain's CDR3 is CASSLPLINPGQGIF. CDR3 nucleotides: TGTGCCAGCAGCTTGCCACTCATTAACCCGGGACAGGGGATCTTC.

The chain recombines TRBV13 with TRBJ2-2; possible D gene TRBD1, 6 bases. Between the trimmed V and J ends, which lost 5 bases and 1 base, there was a span of 11 bases. CDR1 is PRHDT and CDR2 is FYEKMQ in the germline V gene (reference sequence). The CDR3 loop spans 15 amino acids. CDR3 nucleotides: TGTGCCAGCAGCCTACAGGGCGAGAACACCGGGGAGCTGTTTTTT. Translation gives CASSLQGENTGELFF.

The gene calls are TRBV7-6 and TRBJ1-1; D gene unclear. V lost 4 bases and J lost 5, with 8 bases in between. Germline loops: CDR1 SGHVS, CDR2 FNYEAQ. The CDR3 contains 12 residues. The CDR3 sequence is CASSSSLTEAFF. Written as DNA, the CDR3 is TGTGCCAGCAGCTCGTCCCTGACTGAAGCTTTCTTT.

The chain is built from TRBV10-1 and TRBJ2-1; 8 bases agree with TRBD2. This CDR3 contains 13 residues. Germline CDR1 WNHNN, CDR2 SYGVQD (reference sequence). Written as DNA, the CDR3 is TGCTCATCAAGCGGGAGCTCCTACAATGAGCAGTTCTTC. Amino acids: CSSSGSSYNEQFF.

V and J are TRBV5-6 and TRBJ2-7; D is ambiguous. Germline CDR1 and CDR2: SGHDT and YYEEEE. The V gene lost 4 bases and the J gene lost 6 bases, with 14 bases spanning the gap. The CDR3 is 13 amino acids. The CDR3 here is CASSPGRTGEQYF. Here the CDR3 DNA reads TGTGCCAGCAGCCCGGGTCGGACCGGCGAGCAGTACTTC.

In regard to this clone: Other DNA sequences from this sample encode an identical CDR3 as well. The genes are TRBV6-5 and TRBJ1-1; D call uncertain. CDR3 length: 14 residues. The germline gives CDR1 MNHEY, CDR2 SVGAGI. V gave up 0 bases and J gave up 1 base, with 6 bases separating them. CDR3 bases: TGTGCCAGCAGTTACTCTGGCAGGAACACTGAAGCTTTCTTT. Translation gives CASSYSGRNTEAFF.

V and J are TRBV19 and TRBJ2-7; maybe TRBD1 (6 bases). The V gene's germline CDR1 is LNHDA and CDR2 SQIVND (reference sequence). The CDR3 is made up of 14 amino acids. V lost 0 bases to trimming and J lost 1 base, with 7 bases between them. In DNA form, the CDR3 reads TGTGCCAGTAGTATAGATGGACAGTCCTACGAGCAGTACTTC. Protein product: CASSIDGQSYEQYF. Full variable domain (outside the CDR3, taken from reference TRBV19 and TRBJ2-7): DGGITQSPKYLFRKEGQNVTLSCEQNLNHDAMYWYRQDPGQGLRLIYYSQIVNDFQKGDIAEGYSVSREKKESFPLTVTSAQKNPTAFYLCASSIDGQSYEQYFGPGTRLTVT.

This chain connects TRBV5-5 to TRBJ1-2; tentative D call: TRBD1 (5 bases). Germline V CDR1 and CDR2: SGHKS, YYEKEE (reference sequence). The ends were cut back, 5 bases at V and 4 bases at J, with 18 bases in the middle. This CDR3 region has 15 residues. The CDR3 sequence: CASSIAWGSSYGYTF. In DNA, the CDR3 is TGTGCCAGCAGTATCGCTTGGGGCAGTTCCTATGGCTACACCTTC.

This clone appeared a single time. The chain uses TRBV9 and TRBJ1-1; possible D gene TRBD1, 5 bases. V dropped 4 bases and J dropped 4 bases, with 14 bases sitting between them. The germline CDR1 and CDR2 sequences are SGDLS and YYNGEE. This CDR3 spans 14 amino acids. CDR3 coding DNA: TGTGCCAGCAGCCCGCGGGGAGGGGCCACTGAAGCTTTCTTT. This encodes CASSPRGGATEAFF.

The genes are TRBV21-1 and TRBJ2-7; the table's TRBD2 call for D was not verified on the DNA. TRBV21-1 is designated a pseudogene. This CDR3 is 15 amino acids long. In DNA form, the CDR3 reads TGTGCCAGCAGCAAGGCCACAGGGAGCGGGAACGAGCAGTACTTC. Protein sequence: CASSKATGSGNEQYF.

The chain uses TRBV6-5 and TRBJ2-5; 10 bases are a match to TRBD1. J was trimmed by 3 bases and V by 4 bases; bases with no gene match: 8. The germline V gene has CDR1 MNHEY and CDR2 SVGAGI. The CDR3 contains 16 residues. CDR3 sequence: CASSFLSGTGEETQYF. In DNA form, the CDR3 reads TGTGCCAGCAGTTTCCTTTCCGGGACAGGGGAAGAGACCCAGTACTTC.